This note documents a single T cell receptor beta chain sequence. Its antigen is still unknown. This CDR3 is built from 17 residues. In germline, CDR1 is SEHNR, CDR2 FQNEAQ (reference sequence). Scientists made TCR beta libraries using UMI-labeled 5' RACE. After re-calling the 5' RACE reads, TCRdb lists one entry per CDR3 protein, DNA absent. The table lists some 9,000 distinct CDR3 sequences. This entry belongs to a study of human CD8 memory T cell subsets. Broader study findings: Only a minimal degree of mutual overlap characterized stem-like memory and precursor exhausted T cell repertoires.

The chain is built from TRBV7-9 and TRBJ2-1; TCRdb indicates TRBD2, and absent DNA this call remains unverified. The source is a human donor in good health. Sample: CD8+ T cells from PBMCs. CDR3 sequence reads: CASSRPMTSGLYNEQFF.